Below are 3 T cell receptor beta chains sequenced from a single sample in a study of T cell changes during pregnancy in multiple sclerosis. The table came from immunoSEQ multiplex PCR; TCRdb's copy has only in-frame clones and leaves some out. The profile covers roughly 63,000 clones, with less than 95% appearing a single time and 2% to 2.5% taken by the ten largest. Sequenced here: peripheral blood, sampled in the second trimester of pregnancy. The receptors derive from a female donor in good health, enrolled as a control in a pregnancy study.

This clone has only one observation. The V call is TRBV6-6, the J call TRBJ1-2; D might be TRBD1 (5 bases). Per the germline V gene, CDR1 is MNHNY and CDR2 is SVGAGI (reference sequence). The V gene lost 3 bases and the J gene lost 0 bases, with 14 bases spanning the gap. The CDR3 covers 16 residues. CDR3 in DNA: TGTGCCAGCAGTTATGCCGCCGGGGGATCTAACTATGGCTACACCTTC. Translating it yields CASSYAAGGSNYGYTF.

The chain carries TRBV2 and TRBJ2-1; D is unclear. This CDR3 comprises 15 residues. Germline V lookup: CDR1 SNHLY, CDR2 FYNNEI. V was clipped by 6 bases and J by 5 bases, with 17 bases between them. CDR3 residues: CASSELVFNDNEQFF. The CDR3 DNA follows: TGTGCCAGCAGCGAGCTAGTATTTAACGACAATGAGCAGTTCTTC.

J is TRBJ2-1 and V is TRBV29-1; 9 positions agree with TRBD2. From germline, CDR1 is SQVTM and CDR2 ANQGSEA. The CDR3 covers 16 residues. Trimming cost V 3 bases and J 0 bases; bases outside gene matches: 6. The CDR3: CSVDPSGTSSYNEQFF. In DNA form, the CDR3 reads TGCAGCGTTGACCCTAGCGGGACCAGCTCCTACAATGAGCAGTTCTTC.